The count of the clone carrying this T cell receptor (beta chain) is one. This sample was included in a study of blood T cell repertoires in COVID-19. Study-level background: Italy, Spain and the United States were the sources of the convalescent and acute COVID-19 samples. Nucleic acid was either cDNA or gDNA, and it came from T cells, B-cell-depleted T cells, or PBMCs.

Original processing methods: Reference gene primers were amplified, and this amplification served to estimate nucleated cell counts. The table came from immunoSEQ multiplex PCR; TCRdb's copy has only in-frame clones and leaves some out. The DNA was the basis for D and trimming; V, J and clone size are from that table. The profile shows approximately 53,000 clones, 82% of them singletons. From germline, CDR1 is SGHVS and CDR2 FQNEAQ. Trimming shortened V by 5 bases and J by 2 bases, and 13 bases separated the two germline ends. The CDR3 is 15 amino acids. This sequence originates from a woman aged 55-69 years with acute or convalescent COVID-19. The sample taken for sequencing was peripheral blood. V and J are TRBV7-8 and TRBJ2-1; TRBD1 might be the D (7 bases). CDR3: CASSRGGTAYNEQFF. The CDR3 bases are TGTGCCAGCAGCCGAGGGGGGACAGCCTACAATGAGCAGTTCTTC.